In its sample, the clone carrying this T cell receptor (beta chain) was seen a few times. This sample was included in a study of blood T cell repertoires in COVID-19. In the study overall: Samples came from the United States, Italy and Spain, spanning acute and convalescent COVID-19. In each case, the material was cDNA or gDNA derived from T cells, B-cell-depleted T cells, or PBMCs.

The CDR3 contains 14 residues. J lost 3 bases, V lost 3 bases, and 4 bases had no gene match. The V gene's germline CDR1 is SGHRS and CDR2 YFSETQ. The method was immunoSEQ multiplex PCR; TCRdb's version includes in-frame clones alone and lacks a portion of them. In the table there are about 16,000 clones, roughly nine tenths of which are singletons. Seattle-derived patients entered the study during active infection and were followed longitudinally. The V call is TRBV5-1, the J call TRBJ2-7, with 9 bases matching TRBD1. The TCR comes from a woman of 80 years or more with COVID-19, enrolled during active disease. The sequencing input was peripheral blood. CDR3 DNA sequence: TGCGCCAGCAGCTCAACGGGACAGGGCTACGAGCAGTACTTC. Encoded protein: CASSSTGQGYEQYF.